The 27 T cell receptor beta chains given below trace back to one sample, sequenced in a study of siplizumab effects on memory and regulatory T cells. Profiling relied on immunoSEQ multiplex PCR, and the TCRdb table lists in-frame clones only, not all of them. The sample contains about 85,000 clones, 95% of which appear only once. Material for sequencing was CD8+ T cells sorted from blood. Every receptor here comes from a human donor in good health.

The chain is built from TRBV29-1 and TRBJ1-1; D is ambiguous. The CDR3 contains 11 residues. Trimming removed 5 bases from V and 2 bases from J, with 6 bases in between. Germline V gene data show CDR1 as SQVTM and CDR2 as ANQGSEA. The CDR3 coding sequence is TGCAGCGTTCACAGTAACACTGAAGCTTTCTTT. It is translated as CSVHSNTEAFF.

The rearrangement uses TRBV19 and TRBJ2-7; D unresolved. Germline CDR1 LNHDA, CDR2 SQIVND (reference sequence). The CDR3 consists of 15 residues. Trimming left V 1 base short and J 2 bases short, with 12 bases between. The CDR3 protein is CASSIGGLGPYEQYF. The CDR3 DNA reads TGTGCCAGTAGTATAGGTGGGCTAGGCCCCTACGAGCAGTACTTC.

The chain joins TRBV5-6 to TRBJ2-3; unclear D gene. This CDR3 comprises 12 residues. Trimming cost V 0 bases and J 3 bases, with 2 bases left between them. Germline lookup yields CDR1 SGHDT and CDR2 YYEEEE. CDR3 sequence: CASSLVTDTQYF. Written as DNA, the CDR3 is TGTGCCAGCAGCTTGGTTACAGATACGCAGTATTTT.

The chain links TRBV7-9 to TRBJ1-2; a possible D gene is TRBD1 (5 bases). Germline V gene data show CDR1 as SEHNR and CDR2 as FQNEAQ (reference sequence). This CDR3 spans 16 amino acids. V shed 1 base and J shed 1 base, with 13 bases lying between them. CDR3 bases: TGTGCCAGCAGCTTAGGGGGAGCAGGGATTAACTATGGCTACACCTTC. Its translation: CASSLGGAGINYGYTF.

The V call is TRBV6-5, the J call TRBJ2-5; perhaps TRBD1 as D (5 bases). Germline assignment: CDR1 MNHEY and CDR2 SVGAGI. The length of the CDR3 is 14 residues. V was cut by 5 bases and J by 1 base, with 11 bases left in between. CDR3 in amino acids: CASSAQDSQETQYF. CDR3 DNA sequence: TGTGCCAGCAGTGCACAGGATTCCCAAGAGACCCAGTACTTC.

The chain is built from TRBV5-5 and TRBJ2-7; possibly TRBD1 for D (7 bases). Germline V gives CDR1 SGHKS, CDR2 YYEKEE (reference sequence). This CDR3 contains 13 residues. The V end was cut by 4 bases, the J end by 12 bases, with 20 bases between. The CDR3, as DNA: TGTGCCAGCAGCAGGAGGGGGCCACCCTTGCGGTACTTC. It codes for CASSRRGPPLRYF.

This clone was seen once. CDR3 nucleotide sequence: TGTGCCAGCAGTTTACAACAGGACGGTGCCAATGAGCAGTTCTTC. Its protein is CASSLQQDGANEQFF. The rearrangement joins TRBV27 to TRBJ2-1; D might be TRBD1 (5 bases). CDR3 length: 15 amino acids. The germline V gene encodes CDR1 MNHEY and CDR2 SMNVEV (reference sequence). Trimming pared 2 bases from V and 6 bases from J, leaving 14 bases between.

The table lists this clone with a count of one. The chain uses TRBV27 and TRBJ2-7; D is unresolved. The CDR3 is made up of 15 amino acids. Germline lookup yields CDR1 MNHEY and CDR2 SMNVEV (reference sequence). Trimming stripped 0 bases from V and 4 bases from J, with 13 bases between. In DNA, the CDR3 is TGTGCCAGCAGTTTATCGGGCGCCTCCACGTACGAGCAGTACTTC. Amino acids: CASSLSGASTYEQYF.

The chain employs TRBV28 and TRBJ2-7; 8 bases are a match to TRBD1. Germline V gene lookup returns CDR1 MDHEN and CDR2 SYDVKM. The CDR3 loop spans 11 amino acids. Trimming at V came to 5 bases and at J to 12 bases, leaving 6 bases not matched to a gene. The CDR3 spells CASSPRQGRYF. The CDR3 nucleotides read TGTGCCAGCAGTCCCCGACAGGGGAGGTACTTC.

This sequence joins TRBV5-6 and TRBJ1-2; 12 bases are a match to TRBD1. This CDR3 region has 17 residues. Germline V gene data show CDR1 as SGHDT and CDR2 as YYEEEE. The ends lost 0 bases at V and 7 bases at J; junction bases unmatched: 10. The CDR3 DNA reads TGTGCCAGCAGCTTGGGTGGGACAGGGGGCGCTTCGGGTGGCTACACCTTC. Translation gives CASSLGGTGGASGGYTF.

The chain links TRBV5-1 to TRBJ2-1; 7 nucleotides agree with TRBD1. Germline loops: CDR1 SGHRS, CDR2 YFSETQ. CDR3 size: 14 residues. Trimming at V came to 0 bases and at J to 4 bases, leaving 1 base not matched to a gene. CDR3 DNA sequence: TGCGCCAGCAGCTTGGGACAGGGATACAATGAGCAGTTCTTC. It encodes CASSLGQGYNEQFF.

The CDR3 is CASSTLDSYNEQFF. CDR3 DNA: TGCGCCAGCAGCACCTTGGACAGCTACAATGAGCAGTTCTTC. The chain carries TRBV5-1 and TRBJ2-1, with D perhaps matching TRBD1 (6 bases). The V and J ends lost 4 bases and 3 bases respectively, with 11 bases between them. The CDR3 is 14 amino acids. Germline V gene data show CDR1 as SGHRS and CDR2 as YFSETQ. The full variable domain, with the rest looked up from reference TRBV5-1 and TRBJ2-1, is KAGVTQTPRYLIKTRGQQVTLSCSPISGHRSVSWYQQTPGQGLQFLFEYFSETQRNKGNFPGRFSGRQFSNSRSEMNVSTLELGDSALYLCASSTLDSYNEQFFGPGTRLTVL.

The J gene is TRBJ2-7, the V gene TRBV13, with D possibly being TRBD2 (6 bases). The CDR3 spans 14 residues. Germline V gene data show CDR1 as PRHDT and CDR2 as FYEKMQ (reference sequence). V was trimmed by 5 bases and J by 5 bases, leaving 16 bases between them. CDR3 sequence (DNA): TGTGCCAGCAGCACGCGGGGTTTTCTCGACGAGCAGTACTTC. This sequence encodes CASSTRGFLDEQYF. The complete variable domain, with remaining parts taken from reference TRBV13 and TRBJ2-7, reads AAGVIQSPRHLIKEKRETATLKCYPIPRHDTVYWYQQGPGQDPQFLISFYEKMQSDKGSIPDRFSAQQFSDYHSELNMSSLELGDSALYFCASSTRGFLDEQYFGPGTRLTVT.

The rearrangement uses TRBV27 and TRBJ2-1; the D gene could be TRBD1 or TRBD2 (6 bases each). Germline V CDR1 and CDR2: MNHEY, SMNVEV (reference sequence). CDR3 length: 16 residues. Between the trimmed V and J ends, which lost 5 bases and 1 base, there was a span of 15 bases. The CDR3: CASSTYQGRSYNEQFF. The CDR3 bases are TGTGCCAGCAGTACCTATCAGGGGAGGTCCTACAATGAGCAGTTCTTC.

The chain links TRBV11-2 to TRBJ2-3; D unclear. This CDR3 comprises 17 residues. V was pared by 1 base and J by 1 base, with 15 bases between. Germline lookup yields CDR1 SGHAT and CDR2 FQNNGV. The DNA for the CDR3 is TGTGCCAGCAGCTTAGTCCCGTTCAGGATGGGCACAGATACGCAGTATTTT. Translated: CASSLVPFRMGTDTQYF.

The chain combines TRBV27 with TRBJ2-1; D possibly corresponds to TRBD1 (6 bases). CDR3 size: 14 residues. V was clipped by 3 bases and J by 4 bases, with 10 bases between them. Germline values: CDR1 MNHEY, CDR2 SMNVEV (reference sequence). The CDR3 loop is CASSLGARYNEQFF. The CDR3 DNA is TGTGCCAGCAGTTTGGGGGCCCGATACAATGAGCAGTTCTTC.

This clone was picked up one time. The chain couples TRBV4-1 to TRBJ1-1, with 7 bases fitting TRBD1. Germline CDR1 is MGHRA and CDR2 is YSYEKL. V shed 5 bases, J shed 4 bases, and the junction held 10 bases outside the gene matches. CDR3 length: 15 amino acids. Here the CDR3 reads CASSTQDRLSTEAFF. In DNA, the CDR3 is TGCGCCAGCAGCACACAGGACAGGTTGAGCACTGAAGCTTTCTTT.

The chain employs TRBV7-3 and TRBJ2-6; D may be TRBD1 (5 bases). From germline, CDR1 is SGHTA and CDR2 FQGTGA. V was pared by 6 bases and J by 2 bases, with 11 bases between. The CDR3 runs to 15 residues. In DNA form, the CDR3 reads TGTGCCAGCAGTCTCTTAGGGGCTGGGGCCAACGTCCTGACTTTC. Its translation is CASSLLGAGANVLTF.

The CDR3 spells CASSHPQGPEQYF. DNA of the CDR3: TGTGCCAGCAGCCACCCACAGGGTCCCGAGCAGTACTTC. The chain combines TRBV7-9 with TRBJ2-7, with D possibly TRBD1 on 6 matching bases. Trimming removed 5 bases from V and 6 bases from J, with 14 bases in between. The CDR3 has 13 amino acids. Germline-derived CDR1 and CDR2 are SEHNR and FQNEAQ (reference sequence).

CDR3: CASSPPENHKNIQYF. The CDR3, as DNA: TGTGCCAGCTCACCACCTGAGAACCACAAAAACATTCAGTACTTC. The rearrangement uses TRBV18 and TRBJ2-4, with D unresolved. Germline assignment: CDR1 KGHSH and CDR2 LQKENI. The length of the CDR3 is 15 residues. Deletions cut 0 bases from V and 3 bases from J, with 9 bases between.

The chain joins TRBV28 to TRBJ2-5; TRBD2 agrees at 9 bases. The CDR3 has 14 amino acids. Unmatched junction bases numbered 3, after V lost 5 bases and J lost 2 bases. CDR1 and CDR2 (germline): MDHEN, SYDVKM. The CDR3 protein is CASSGLARQETQYF. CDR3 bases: TGTGCCAGCAGTGGACTAGCGAGACAAGAGACCCAGTACTTC.

This chain's CDR3 is CASSLGYSGSNNEQFF. CDR3 in DNA: TGTGCCAGCAGCTTAGGTTATAGCGGGAGCAACAATGAGCAGTTCTTC. This rearrangement joins TRBV11-3 to TRBJ2-1, with TRBD2 identical over 9 bases. Trimming removed 1 base from V and 5 bases from J; junction bases left unmatched: 6. This CDR3 comprises 16 residues. Germline-derived CDR1 and CDR2 are SGHNT and YENEEA.

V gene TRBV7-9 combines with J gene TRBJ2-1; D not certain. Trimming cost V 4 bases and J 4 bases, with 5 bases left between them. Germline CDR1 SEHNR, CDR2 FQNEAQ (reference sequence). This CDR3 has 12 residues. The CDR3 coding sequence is TGTGCCAGCAGCTCCGGTTACAATGAGCAGTTCTTC. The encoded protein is CASSSGYNEQFF.

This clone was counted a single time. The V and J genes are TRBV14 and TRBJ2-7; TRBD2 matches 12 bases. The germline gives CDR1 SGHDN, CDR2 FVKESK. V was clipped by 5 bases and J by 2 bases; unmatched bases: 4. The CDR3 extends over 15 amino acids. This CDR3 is CASSNLAGGPYEQYF. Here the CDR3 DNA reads TGTGCCAGCAGCAATCTAGCGGGAGGGCCCTACGAGCAGTACTTC.

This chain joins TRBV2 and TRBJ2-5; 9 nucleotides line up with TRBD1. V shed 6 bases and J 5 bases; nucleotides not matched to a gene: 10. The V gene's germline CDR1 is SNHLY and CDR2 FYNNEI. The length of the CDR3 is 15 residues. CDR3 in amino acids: CASRPTGGLRETQYF. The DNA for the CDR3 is TGTGCCAGCAGGCCGACAGGGGGGCTTAGGGAGACCCAGTACTTC.

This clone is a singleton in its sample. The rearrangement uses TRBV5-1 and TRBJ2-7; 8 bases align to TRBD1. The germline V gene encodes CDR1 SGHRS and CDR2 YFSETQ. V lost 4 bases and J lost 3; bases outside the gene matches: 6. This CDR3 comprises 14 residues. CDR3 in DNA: TGCGCCAGCAGCGAAGGACAGGGATTCTACGAGCAGTACTTC. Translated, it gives CASSEGQGFYEQYF.

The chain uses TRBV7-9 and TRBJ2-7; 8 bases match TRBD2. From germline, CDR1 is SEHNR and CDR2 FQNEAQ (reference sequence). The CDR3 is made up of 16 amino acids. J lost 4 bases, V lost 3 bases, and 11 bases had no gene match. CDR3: CASSFITSGPKYEQYF. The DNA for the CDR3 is TGTGCCAGCAGCTTCATCACTAGCGGACCCAAGTACGAGCAGTACTTC. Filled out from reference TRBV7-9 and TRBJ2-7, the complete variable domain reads DTGVSQNPRHKITKRGQNVTFRCDPISEHNRLYWYRQTLGQGPEFLTYFQNEAQLEKSRLLSDRFSAERPKGSFSTLEIQRTEQGDSAMYLCASSFITSGPKYEQYFGPGTRLTVT.